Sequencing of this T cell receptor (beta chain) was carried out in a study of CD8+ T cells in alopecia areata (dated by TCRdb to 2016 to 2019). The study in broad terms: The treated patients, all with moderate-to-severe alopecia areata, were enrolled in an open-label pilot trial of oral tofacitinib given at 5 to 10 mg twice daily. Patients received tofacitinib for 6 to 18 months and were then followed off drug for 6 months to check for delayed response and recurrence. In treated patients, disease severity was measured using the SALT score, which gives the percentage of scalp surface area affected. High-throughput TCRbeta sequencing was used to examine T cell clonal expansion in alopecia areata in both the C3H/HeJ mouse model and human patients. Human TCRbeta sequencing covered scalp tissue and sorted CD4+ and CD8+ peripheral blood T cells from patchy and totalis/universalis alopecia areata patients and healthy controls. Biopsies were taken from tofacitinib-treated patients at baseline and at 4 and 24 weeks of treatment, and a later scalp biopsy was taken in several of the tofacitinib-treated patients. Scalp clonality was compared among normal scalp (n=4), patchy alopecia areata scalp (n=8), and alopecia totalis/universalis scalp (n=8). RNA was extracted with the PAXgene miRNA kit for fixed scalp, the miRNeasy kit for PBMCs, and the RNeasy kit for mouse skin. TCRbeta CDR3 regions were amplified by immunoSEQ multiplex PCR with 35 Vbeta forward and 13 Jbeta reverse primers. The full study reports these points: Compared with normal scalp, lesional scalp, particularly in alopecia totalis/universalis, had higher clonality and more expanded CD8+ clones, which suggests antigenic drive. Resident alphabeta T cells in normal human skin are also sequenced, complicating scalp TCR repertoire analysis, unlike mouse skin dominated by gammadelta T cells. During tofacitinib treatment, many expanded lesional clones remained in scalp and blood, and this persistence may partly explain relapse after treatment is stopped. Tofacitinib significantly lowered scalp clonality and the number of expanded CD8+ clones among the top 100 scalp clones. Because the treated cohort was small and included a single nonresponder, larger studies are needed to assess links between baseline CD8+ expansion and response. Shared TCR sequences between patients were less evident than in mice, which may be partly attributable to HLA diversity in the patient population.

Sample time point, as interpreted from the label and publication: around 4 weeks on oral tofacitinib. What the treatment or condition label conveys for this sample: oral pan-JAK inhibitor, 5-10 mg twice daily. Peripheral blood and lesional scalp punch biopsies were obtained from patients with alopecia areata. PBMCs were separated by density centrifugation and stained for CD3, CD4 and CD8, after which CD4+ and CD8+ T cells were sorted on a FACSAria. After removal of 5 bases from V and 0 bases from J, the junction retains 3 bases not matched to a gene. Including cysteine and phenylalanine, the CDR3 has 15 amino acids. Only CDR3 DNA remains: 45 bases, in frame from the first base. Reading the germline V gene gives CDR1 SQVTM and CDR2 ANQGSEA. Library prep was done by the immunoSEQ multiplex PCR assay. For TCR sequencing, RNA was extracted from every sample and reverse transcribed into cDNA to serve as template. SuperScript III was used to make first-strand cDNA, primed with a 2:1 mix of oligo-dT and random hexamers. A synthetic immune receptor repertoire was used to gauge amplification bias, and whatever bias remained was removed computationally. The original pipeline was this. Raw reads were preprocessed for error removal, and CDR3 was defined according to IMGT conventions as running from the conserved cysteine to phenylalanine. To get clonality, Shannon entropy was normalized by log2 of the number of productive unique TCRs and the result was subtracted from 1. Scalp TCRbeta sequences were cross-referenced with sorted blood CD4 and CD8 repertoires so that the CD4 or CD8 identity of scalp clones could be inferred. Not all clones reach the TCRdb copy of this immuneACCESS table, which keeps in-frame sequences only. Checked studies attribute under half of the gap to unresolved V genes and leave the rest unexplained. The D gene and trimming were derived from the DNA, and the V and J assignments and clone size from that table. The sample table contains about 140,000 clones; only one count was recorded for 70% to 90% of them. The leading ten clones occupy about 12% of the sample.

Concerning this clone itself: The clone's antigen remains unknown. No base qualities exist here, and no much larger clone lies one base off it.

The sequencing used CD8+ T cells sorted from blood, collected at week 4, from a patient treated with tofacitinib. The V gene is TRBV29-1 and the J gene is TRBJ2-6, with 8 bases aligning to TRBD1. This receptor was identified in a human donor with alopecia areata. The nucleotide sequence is TGCAGCGTTTCGGACAGGGCCTCTGGGGCCAACGTCCTGACTTTC. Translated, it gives CSVSDRASGANVLTF.